This T cell receptor (beta chain) was found in a study of blood T cell repertoires in COVID-19. Overall study: In each case, the material was cDNA or gDNA derived from T cells, B-cell-depleted T cells, or PBMCs.

Original handling: Reference gene primer amplification in the assay estimated nucleated cell counts. Clones were read by immunoSEQ multiplex PCR, and TCRdb kept only the in-frame ones, dropping some. V, J and clone size were drawn from that table, and D and trimming were deduced from the DNA. Of around 250,000 clones listed, around 89% are singletons. Trimming cost V 6 bases and J 0 bases, with 11 bases left between them. CDR3 size: 14 residues. Germline CDR1 MNHEY, CDR2 SVGEGT. Participant ages covered about 18 to 100 years across around 25 US areas. This TCR was sampled from a young woman with acute COVID-19. This chain joins TRBV6-2 or TRBV6-3 and TRBJ1-2; tentative D call: TRBD1 (6 bases). The sample taken for sequencing was PBMCs or T cells enriched from blood (not recorded which). The CDR3 spells CASSLSGANYGYTF. The CDR3 DNA follows: TGTGCCAGCAGCCTATCAGGGGCTAACTATGGCTACACCTTC.